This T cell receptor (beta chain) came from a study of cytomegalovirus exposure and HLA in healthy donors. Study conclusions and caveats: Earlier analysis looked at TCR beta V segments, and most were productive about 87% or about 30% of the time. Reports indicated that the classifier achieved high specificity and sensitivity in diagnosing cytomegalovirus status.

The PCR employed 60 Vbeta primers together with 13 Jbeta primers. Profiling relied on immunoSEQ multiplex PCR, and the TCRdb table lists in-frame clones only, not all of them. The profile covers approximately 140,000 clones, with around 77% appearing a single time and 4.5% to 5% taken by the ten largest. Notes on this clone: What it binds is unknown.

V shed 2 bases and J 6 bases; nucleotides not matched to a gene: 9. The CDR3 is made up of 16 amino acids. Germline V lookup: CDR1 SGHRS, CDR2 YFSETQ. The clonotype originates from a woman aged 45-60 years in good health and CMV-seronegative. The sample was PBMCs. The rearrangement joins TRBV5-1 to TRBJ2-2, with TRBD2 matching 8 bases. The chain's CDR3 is CASSFFATSAAGELFF. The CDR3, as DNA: TGCGCCAGCAGCTTCTTTGCGACTAGCGCCGCCGGGGAGCTGTTTTTT.